Each of the 8 T cell receptor beta chains below was sequenced from the same sample in a study of shared clonotypes between healthy human individuals. The naive CD8 fraction comprised CD45RO-negative cells positively selected for CCR7 and excluded terminally differentiated effector memory CD45RA+ cells. Assay used: immunoSEQ multiplex PCR; TCRdb lists only in-frame clones, some missing. The sample holds some 2 million clones, 85% to 95% seen once. Sequenced: naive CD8+ T cells sorted from blood. The source of these receptors is a man in his late teens or twenties in good health.

Remarks on this clone: Other DNA sequences from this sample encode an identical CDR3 as well. The chain joins TRBV15 to TRBJ2-7; tentatively, D is TRBD1 or TRBD2 (5 bases each). Germline-derived CDR1 and CDR2 are LNHNV and YYDKDF (reference sequence). This CDR3 region has 13 residues. V was pared by 6 bases and J by 1 base, with 10 bases between. As DNA, the CDR3 is TGTGCCACCAGTAGGGGAGCGTCCTACGAGCAGTACTTC. Its protein is CATSRGASYEQYF.

The J gene is TRBJ2-1, the V gene TRBV9; 7 bases fit TRBD1. Germline V gene sequence: CDR1 SGDLS, CDR2 YYNGEE. The CDR3 loop spans 14 amino acids. J lost 6 bases, V lost 3 bases, and 6 bases had no gene match. The CDR3 loop is CASSGRDSGNEQFF. CDR3 bases: TGTGCCAGCAGCGGAAGGGACAGCGGCAATGAGCAGTTCTTC.

CDR3 DNA: TGCGCCAGCAGCCAAGTTGAACGTACAGATACGCAGTATTTT. Amino acids: CASSQVERTDTQYF. V and J are TRBV4-1 and TRBJ2-3; D uncertain. V dropped 1 base and J dropped 3 bases, with 8 bases sitting between them. Germline CDR1 reads MGHRA; CDR2 reads YSYEKL. This CDR3 is 14 amino acids long.

Turning to this clone: The identical CDR3 is also encoded by other nucleotide sequences in the sample. The chain recombines TRBV4-1 with TRBJ2-7; 7 nucleotides align to TRBD1. Germline lookup yields CDR1 MGHRA and CDR2 YSYEKL. The V segment lost 4 bases and the J segment 2 bases; nucleotides outside the gene matches: 2. This CDR3 contains 13 residues. The CDR3 loop is CASSPTGAYEQYF. CDR3 nucleotides: TGCGCCAGCAGCCCAACAGGGGCCTACGAGCAGTACTTC.

The count of this clone is one. The chain couples TRBV9 to TRBJ2-1; 8 bases agree with TRBD2. Germline CDR1 and CDR2: SGDLS and YYNGEE. The V segment lost 7 bases and the J segment 9 bases; nucleotides outside the gene matches: 3. This CDR3 has 11 residues. Here the CDR3 reads CASGLAGEQFF. For the CDR3, the DNA is TGTGCCAGCGGGCTAGCGGGTGAGCAGTTCTTC.

J is TRBJ1-1 and V is TRBV4-3; D unresolved. Per germline, CDR1 LGHNA and CDR2 YSLEER. The CDR3 length is 15 residues. Trimming cost V 4 bases and J 6 bases, with 18 bases left between them. The CDR3 DNA sequence: TGCGCCAGCAGCCCAACCCCGAACAAGGGCGCTGAAGCTTTCTTT. Protein sequence: CASSPTPNKGAEAFF.

This clone has a single count. This chain connects TRBV5-4 to TRBJ2-1, with D tentatively TRBD2 (5 bases). The germline V gene encodes CDR1 SGHNT and CDR2 YYREEE (reference sequence). V lost 4 bases and J lost 6, with 11 bases in between. The CDR3 contains 13 residues. In DNA form, the CDR3 reads TGTGCCAGCAGCGGGCCCGGAGGCAATGAGCAGTTCTTC. It codes for CASSGPGGNEQFF.

The genes are TRBV27 and TRBJ1-1, with D possibly matching TRBD1 (6 bases). Germline V gene lookup returns CDR1 MNHEY and CDR2 SMNVEV (reference sequence). Trimming took off 7 bases at V and 2 bases at J, with 11 bases between the two ends. The CDR3 extends over 13 amino acids. The CDR3 DNA reads TGTGCCAGCAAGGGACAAGGAAACACTGAAGCTTTCTTT. This codes for CASKGQGNTEAFF.